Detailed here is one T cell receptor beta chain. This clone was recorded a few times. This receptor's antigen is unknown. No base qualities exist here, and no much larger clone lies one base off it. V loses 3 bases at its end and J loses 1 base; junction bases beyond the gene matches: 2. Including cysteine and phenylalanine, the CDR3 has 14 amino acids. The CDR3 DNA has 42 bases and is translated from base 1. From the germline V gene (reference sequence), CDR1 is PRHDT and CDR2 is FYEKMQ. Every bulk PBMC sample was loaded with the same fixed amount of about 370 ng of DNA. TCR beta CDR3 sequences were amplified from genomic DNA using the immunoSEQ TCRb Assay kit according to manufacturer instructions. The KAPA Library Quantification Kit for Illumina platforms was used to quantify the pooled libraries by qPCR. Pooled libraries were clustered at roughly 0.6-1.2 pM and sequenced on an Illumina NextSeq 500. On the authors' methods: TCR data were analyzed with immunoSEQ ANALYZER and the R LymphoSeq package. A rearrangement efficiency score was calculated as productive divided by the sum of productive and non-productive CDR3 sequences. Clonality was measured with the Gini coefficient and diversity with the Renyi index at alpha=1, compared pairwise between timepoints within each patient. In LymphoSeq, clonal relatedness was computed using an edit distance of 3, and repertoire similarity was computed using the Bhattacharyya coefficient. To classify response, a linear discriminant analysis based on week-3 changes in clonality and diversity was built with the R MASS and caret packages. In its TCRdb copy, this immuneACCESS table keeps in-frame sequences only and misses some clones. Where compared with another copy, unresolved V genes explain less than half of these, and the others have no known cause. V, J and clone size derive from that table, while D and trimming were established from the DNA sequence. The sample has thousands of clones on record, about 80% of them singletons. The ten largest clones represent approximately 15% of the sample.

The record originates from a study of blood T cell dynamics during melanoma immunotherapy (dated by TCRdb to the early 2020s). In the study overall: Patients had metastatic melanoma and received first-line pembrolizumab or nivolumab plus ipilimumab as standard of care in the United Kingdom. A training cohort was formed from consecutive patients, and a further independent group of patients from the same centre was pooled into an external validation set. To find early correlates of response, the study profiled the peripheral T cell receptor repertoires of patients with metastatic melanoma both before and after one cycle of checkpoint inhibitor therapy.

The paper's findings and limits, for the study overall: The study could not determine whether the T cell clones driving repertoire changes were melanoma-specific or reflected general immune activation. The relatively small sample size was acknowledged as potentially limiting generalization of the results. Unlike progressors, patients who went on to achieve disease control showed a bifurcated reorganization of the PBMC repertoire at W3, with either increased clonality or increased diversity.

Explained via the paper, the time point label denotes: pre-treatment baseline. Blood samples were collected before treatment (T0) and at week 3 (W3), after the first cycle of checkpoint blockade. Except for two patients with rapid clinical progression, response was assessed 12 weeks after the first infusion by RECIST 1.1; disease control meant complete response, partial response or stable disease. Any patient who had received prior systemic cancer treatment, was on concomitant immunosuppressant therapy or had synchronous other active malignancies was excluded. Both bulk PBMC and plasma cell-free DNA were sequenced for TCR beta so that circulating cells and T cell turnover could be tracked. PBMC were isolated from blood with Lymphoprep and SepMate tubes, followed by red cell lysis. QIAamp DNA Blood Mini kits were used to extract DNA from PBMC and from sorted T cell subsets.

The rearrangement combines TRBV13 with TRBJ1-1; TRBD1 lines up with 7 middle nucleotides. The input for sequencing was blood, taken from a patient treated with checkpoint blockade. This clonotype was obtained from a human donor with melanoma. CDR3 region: CASSLKGANTEAFF. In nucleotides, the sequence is TGTGCCAGCAGCTTGAAGGGGGCGAACACTGAAGCTTTCTTT.